The sequence of this T cell receptor beta chain was determined in a study of cytomegalovirus exposure and HLA in healthy donors. Of note for this clone: As yet, its antigen is unknown. At one boundary the junction diverges from the germline segment, which might be a read error.

Study observations and caveats: The authors later found most CMV-associated TCR beta chains appeared HLA-restricted. Presence/absence analyses assumed roughly uniform sequencing depth across donors, which may not hold.

PCR primers comprised 60 Vbeta and 13 Jbeta primers. Some clones are missing from TCRdb's copy, which holds only in-frame ones; the method was immunoSEQ multiplex PCR. The table includes 150,000 or so clones, about 80% detected once. This CDR3 region has 18 residues. Germline-derived CDR1 and CDR2 are MNHNS and SASEGT. The TCR comes from a man aged 40-55 years in good health and CMV-seropositive. The chain combines TRBV6-1 with TRBJ2-4; 14 bases line up with TRBD2. Input material: PBMCs. The CDR3 protein is CASSGGLAGAIAKNSQYF. CDR3 nucleotide sequence: TGTGCCAGCAGTGGGGGACTAGCGGGGGCGATAGCCAAAAACAGTCAGTACTTC.